Below are 9 T cell receptor beta chains sequenced from a single sample in a study of T cells after yellow fever vaccination. In TCRdb, the 5' RACE reads were re-called with MiXCR into one record per CDR3 protein. This table has fewer than 500,000 distinct CDR3 sequences, roughly a sixth appearing once. The sample in question was PBMCs, obtained before the yellow fever booster vaccination. The receptors come from a man between 18 and 29 years old who received the YFV17D yellow fever vaccine.

The chain has TRBV18 and TRBJ1-1; D ambiguous. The CDR3 has 15 residues. Trimming removed 0 bases from V and 4 bases from J, with 12 bases in between. Germline V CDR1 and CDR2: KGHSH, LQKENI. The CDR3 DNA follows: TGTGCCAGCTCACCACCCGGCCCGGGGATCACTGAAGCTTTCTTT. Translating it yields CASSPPGPGITEAFF.

This clonotype occurred a few times. The rearrangement joins TRBV29-1 to TRBJ2-3, with TRBD2 matching over 9 bases. With V trimmed by 4 bases and J by 6 bases, 8 bases remained unmatched. The germline CDR1 and CDR2 sequences are SQVTM and ANQGSEA. The CDR3 is 14 residues long. This CDR3 is CSVAARLAADTQYF. As DNA, the CDR3 is TGCAGCGTTGCCGCCCGACTAGCGGCGGATACGCAGTATTTT.

This clonotype was detected a few times. CDR3 protein: CASSAYSGSTDTQYF. The CDR3 nucleotides read TGTGCCAGCAGCGCTTATAGCGGTAGCACAGATACGCAGTATTTT. This chain links TRBV6-4 with TRBJ2-3; D possibly corresponds to TRBD2 (6 bases). This CDR3 contains 15 residues. Germline V gene lookup returns CDR1 MRHNA and CDR2 SNTAGT. Trimming shortened V by 6 bases and J by 0 bases, and 13 bases separated the two germline ends.

The chain recombines TRBV7-3 with TRBJ2-5, with D possibly TRBD1 on 5 matching bases. Germline CDR1 is SGHTA and CDR2 is FQGTGA. V was pared by 1 base and J by 7 bases, with 13 bases between. The CDR3 sequence is 14 residues long. Written as DNA, the CDR3 is TGTGCCAGCAGCTTAAATCTCGGGCAGGGGACCCAGTACTTC. It translates to CASSLNLGQGTQYF.

This clonotype has just a few counts. The CDR3 DNA sequence: TGTGCCAGCAGCCCCGTCAGCTCCTACAATGAGCAGTTCTTC. This encodes CASSPVSSYNEQFF. This sequence joins TRBV12-3 or TRBV12-4 and TRBJ2-1, with unresolved D. The CDR3 has 14 amino acids. V was shortened by 6 bases and J by 0 bases, with 9 bases between the two germline ends.

In its sample, this clonotype was seen a few times. The chain carries TRBV4-3 and TRBJ1-2, with D possibly matching TRBD1 (6 bases). Germline V gene lookup returns CDR1 LGHNA and CDR2 YSLEER. Trimming stripped 0 bases from V and 4 bases from J, with 9 bases between. This CDR3 is built from 14 residues. CDR3 coding DNA: TGCGCCAGCAGCCAAGATTGGGGGCCCTATGGCTACACCTTC. Residues: CASSQDWGPYGYTF.

The rearrangement uses TRBV4-3 and TRBJ2-1; D perhaps matches TRBD1 (6 bases). V was pared by 2 bases and J by 5 bases, with 13 bases between. The CDR3 length is 15 residues. The germline V gene encodes CDR1 LGHNA and CDR2 YSLEER. The CDR3: CASSQRLTGDNEQFF. CDR3 DNA sequence: TGCGCCAGCAGCCAAAGGTTGACAGGAGACAATGAGCAGTTCTTC.

V usage is TRBV2 and J usage is TRBJ2-7; D is ambiguous. The CDR3 consists of 13 residues. V dropped 5 bases and J dropped 7 bases, with 15 bases sitting between them. In germline, CDR1 is SNHLY, CDR2 FYNNEI. This CDR3 reads CASSRTPAGEQYV. In DNA, the CDR3 is TGTGCCAGCAGTCGAACCCCGGCTGGGGAGCAGTACGTC.

The genes are TRBV9 and TRBJ2-6; D gene ambiguous. Germline V lookup: CDR1 SGDLS, CDR2 YYNGEE. Deletions cut 4 bases from V and 1 base from J, with 9 bases between. The CDR3 extends over 15 amino acids. Written as DNA, the CDR3 is TGTGCCAGCAGCAACATAGAGTCTGGGGCCAACGTCCTGACTTTC. It translates to CASSNIESGANVLTF.